Presented here are 19 T cell receptor beta chains from one specimen sequenced in a study of T-cell memory formation after mild COVID-19. TCRdb re-analysed the 5' RACE reads in MiXCR, keeping a single row per CDR3 protein. The sample holds some 48,000 distinct CDR3 sequences; 25% to 30% are singletons and the top ten take about 39%. Source material: PBMCs or a T cell subset sorted from them (not recorded which). The receptors were gathered from a young man who had mild COVID-19 (a few samples of this study predate the infection). Cell type and time point are not known.

The J gene is TRBJ1-1, the V gene TRBV7-9; D gene unclear. Germline CDR1 reads SEHNR; CDR2 reads FQNEAQ (reference sequence). V shed 5 bases and J shed 1 base, with 8 bases lying between them. This CDR3 is built from 13 residues. CDR3 protein: CASSTTANTEAFF. In DNA form, the CDR3 reads TGTGCCAGCAGCACAACAGCGAACACTGAAGCTTTCTTT.

This clonotype was recorded a few times. The V and J genes are TRBV4-3 and TRBJ1-2; 8 bases are shared with TRBD1. CDR1 and CDR2 from the germline V gene are LGHNA and YSLEER. The junction had 10 bases not matched to a gene; V was cut back by 3 bases and J by 4 bases. The CDR3 runs 16 residues. CDR3 protein: CASSQRTGKGIYGYTF. CDR3 coding DNA: TGCGCCAGCAGCCAGAGGACAGGGAAGGGCATCTATGGCTACACCTTC.

This chain joins TRBV28 and TRBJ2-1; unclear D gene. The CDR3 consists of 14 residues. CDR1 is MDHEN and CDR2 is SYDVKM in the germline V gene. Trimming took 5 bases from V and 2 from J, leaving 10 bases between them. The CDR3 region is CASSPVSPYNEQFF. In nucleotides, the CDR3 is TGTGCCAGCAGTCCAGTTTCCCCCTACAATGAGCAGTTCTTC.

This clonotype was detected a few times. The V call is TRBV9, the J call TRBJ2-3; 11 bases line up with TRBD2. V was pared by 3 bases and J by 3 bases, with 6 bases of the junction left unmatched. This CDR3 has 16 residues. Germline V gene sequence: CDR1 SGDLS, CDR2 YYNGEE. CDR3 in amino acids: CASSGRTSGSTDTQYF. The CDR3 region has the DNA TGTGCCAGCAGCGGACGGACTAGCGGGTCAACAGATACGCAGTATTTT.

This clonotype was seen many times. The rearrangement links TRBV6-2 or TRBV6-3 to TRBJ2-1; weak D call: TRBD2 (6 bases). Trimming pared 0 bases from V and 4 bases from J, leaving 16 bases between. Germline V gives CDR1 MNHEY, CDR2 SVGEGT. The CDR3 is 17 residues long. The CDR3 is CASSYSLEAGYYNEQFF. DNA of the CDR3: TGTGCCAGCAGTTACTCACTCGAGGCGGGGTATTACAATGAGCAGTTCTTC.

The rearrangement joins TRBV2 to TRBJ2-4, with D perhaps TRBD2 (5 bases). The CDR3 sequence is 15 residues long. With 7 bases removed from V and 0 bases from J, the gap between germline ends came to 13 bases. Germline values: CDR1 SNHLY, CDR2 FYNNEI. The CDR3 sequence is CASIGGYLAKNIQYF. CDR3 DNA: TGTGCCAGCATAGGCGGGTACCTAGCCAAAAACATTCAGTACTTC.

The V call is TRBV27, the J call TRBJ2-3; 11 nucleotides line up with TRBD2. Losses at the gene ends were 8 bases for V and 6 bases for J; bases not matched to a gene: 10. Germline CDR1 reads MNHEY; CDR2 reads SMNVEV (reference sequence). This CDR3 contains 15 residues. The CDR3 DNA is TGTGCCAGCGGCTTTAGCGGGGGGGCAATGGATACGCAGTATTTT. Its translation: CASGFSGGAMDTQYF.

The chain employs TRBV13 and TRBJ2-7, with D unclear. Germline CDR1 and CDR2: PRHDT and FYEKMQ (reference sequence). The CDR3 is 13 residues long. V lost 5 bases, J lost 4 bases, and 12 bases lay in between. The CDR3 DNA reads TGTGCCAGCAGCCAGCTACAGTTTTACGAGCAGTACTTC. This translates into CASSQLQFYEQYF.

This clonotype was counted a few times. V is TRBV14 and J is TRBJ2-7, with D perhaps being TRBD1 or TRBD2 (6 bases each). Trimming removed 5 bases from V and 2 bases from J, with 16 bases in between. The CDR3 consists of 15 residues. Germline CDR1 SGHDN, CDR2 FVKESK. The CDR3 reads CASSGGPLNPYEQYF. The CDR3 DNA follows: TGTGCCAGCAGCGGGGGGCCCCTGAACCCCTACGAGCAGTACTTC.

This clonotype was seen more than once but under ten times. V gene TRBV7-9 combines with J gene TRBJ2-5; D call uncertain. Germline loops: CDR1 SEHNR, CDR2 FQNEAQ (reference sequence). The CDR3 totals 15 residues. V was cut by 1 base and J by 3 bases, with 12 bases left in between. CDR3 bases: TGTGCCAGCAGCTTAGTAAGGGCAGGCAAAGAGACCCAGTACTTC. Protein product: CASSLVRAGKETQYF. The whole variable domain, remainder taken from reference TRBV7-9 and TRBJ2-5, is DTGVSQNPRHKITKRGQNVTFRCDPISEHNRLYWYRQTLGQGPEFLTYFQNEAQLEKSRLLSDRFSAERPKGSFSTLEIQRTEQGDSAMYLCASSLVRAGKETQYFGPGTRLLVL.

At least ten counts were recorded for this clonotype. This chain links TRBV24-1 with TRBJ1-1; no clear D gene. V was cut by 3 bases and J by 6 bases, with 7 bases left in between. Looked up from germline, CDR1 is KGHDR and CDR2 is SFDVKD. The CDR3 is 12 residues long. The CDR3 reads CATSDGVAEAFF. The CDR3 nucleotides read TGTGCCACCAGTGATGGGGTGGCTGAAGCTTTCTTT.

The chain combines TRBV4-1 with TRBJ2-7, with TRBD1 as a possible D gene (5 bases). CDR3 size: 16 residues. Deletions cut 1 base from V and 5 bases from J, with 18 bases between. CDR1 and CDR2 from the germline V gene are MGHRA and YSYEKL. CDR3 sequence: CASSQGSRQGLNEQYF. The CDR3 DNA is TGCGCCAGCAGCCAAGGGAGTCGGCAGGGCCTCAACGAGCAGTACTTC.

The chain uses TRBV29-1 and TRBJ1-2; the D is unclear. Germline V gene lookup returns CDR1 SQVTM and CDR2 ANQGSEA. The CDR3 covers 12 residues. V lost 0 bases and J 9 bases, leaving 11 bases between the germline ends. CDR3 amino acids: CSVEEVVRSYTF. The CDR3 nucleotides read TGCAGCGTTGAAGAGGTCGTCAGGAGCTACACCTTC. The full variable domain, rest sourced from reference TRBV29-1 and TRBJ1-2, is SAVISQKPSRDICQRGTSLTIQCQVDSQVTMMFWYRQQPGQSLTLIATANQGSEATYESGFVIDKFPISRPNLTFSTLTVSNMSPEDSSIYLCSVEEVVRSYTFGSGTRLTVV.

This clonotype was counted only a few times. The chain carries TRBV7-9 and TRBJ1-3; D is unresolved. The CDR3 runs to 13 residues. V lost 6 bases, J lost 4 bases, and 10 bases lay in between. The V gene's germline CDR1 is SEHNR and CDR2 FQNEAQ (reference sequence). This CDR3 reads CASRHTSGNTIYF. The CDR3 DNA reads TGTGCCAGCAGACATACGTCCGGAAACACCATATATTTT.

As to this clonotype: Germline and junction disagree at one end, which may indicate a read error. The V gene is TRBV12-3 or TRBV12-4, the J gene TRBJ2-2, with D perhaps given as TRBD1 or TRBD2 (5 bases each). This CDR3 has 14 amino acids. The CDR3 sequence is CASRAGVGAGELFF. The CDR3 DNA follows: TGTGCAAGCAGGGCCGGGGTGGGCGCCGGGGAGCTGTTTTTT.

The rearrangement links TRBV24-1 to TRBJ2-5; D may be TRBD2 (5 bases). V shed 5 bases and J shed 7 bases, with 13 bases lying between them. Germline loops: CDR1 KGHDR, CDR2 SFDVKD. This CDR3 contains 13 residues. CDR3 loop: CATSAEVGATQYF. The CDR3 DNA reads TGTGCCACCAGTGCAGAGGTGGGAGCGACCCAGTACTTC.

This clonotype appeared a few times. One end of the junction is discordant with germline, which a read error may explain. V gene TRBV5-5 combines with J gene TRBJ2-1; possibly TRBD1 for D (5 bases). CDR3 length equals 14 residues. Germline V lookup: CDR1 SGHKS, CDR2 YYEKEE (reference sequence). The CDR3 region is CASSLDMNYNEQFF. The CDR3 nucleotides are TGTGCCAGCAGTTTGGACATGAACTACAATGAGCAGTTCTTC.

V gene TRBV6-5 combines with J gene TRBJ1-1; D gene ambiguous. The CDR3 is 13 amino acids. CDR1 MNHEY and CDR2 SVGAGI come from the germline V gene. Trimming shortened V by 8 bases and J by 1 base, and 11 bases separated the two germline ends. In DNA, the CDR3 is TGTGCCAGCGCGAGGAGAAGGAACACTGAAGCTTTCTTT. Protein sequence: CASARRRNTEAFF.

The chain has TRBV20-1 and TRBJ1-4; TRBD1 matches at 7 bases. The V segment lost 2 bases and the J segment 3 bases; nucleotides outside the gene matches: 15. The CDR3 contains 18 residues. Germline assignment: CDR1 DFQATT and CDR2 SNEGSKA (reference sequence). CDR3 bases: TGCAGTGCTAGAAAAGACAGGGTCGGTTCGAGGGCTAATGAAAAACTGTTTTTT. It encodes CSARKDRVGSRANEKLFF.